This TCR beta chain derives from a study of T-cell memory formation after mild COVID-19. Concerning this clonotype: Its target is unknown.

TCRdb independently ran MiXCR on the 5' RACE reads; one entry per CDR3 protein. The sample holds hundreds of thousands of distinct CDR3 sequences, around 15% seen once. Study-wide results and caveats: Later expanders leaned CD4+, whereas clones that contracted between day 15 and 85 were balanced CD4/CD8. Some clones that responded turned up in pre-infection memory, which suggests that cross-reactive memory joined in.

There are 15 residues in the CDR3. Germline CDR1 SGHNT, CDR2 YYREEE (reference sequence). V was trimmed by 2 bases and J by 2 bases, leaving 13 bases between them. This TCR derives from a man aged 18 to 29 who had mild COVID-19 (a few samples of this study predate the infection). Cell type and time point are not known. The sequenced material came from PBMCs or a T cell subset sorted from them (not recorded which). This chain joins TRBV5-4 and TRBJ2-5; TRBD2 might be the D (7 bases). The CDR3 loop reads CASSLGGGRQETQYF. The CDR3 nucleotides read TGTGCCAGCAGCTTAGGCGGGGGCCGACAAGAGACCCAGTACTTC.